The 21 T cell receptor beta chains given below trace back to one sample, sequenced in a study of long-term antiretroviral therapy in people with HIV. The authors ran the immunoSEQ assay, v3.0, at survey level. Assay used: immunoSEQ multiplex PCR; TCRdb lists only in-frame clones, some missing. This sample has 20,000 to 30,000 clones; around 83% occur once, and the top ten carry 2% to 2.5%. The sample in question was unsorted PBMCs, obtained 3 years after starting antiretroviral therapy. The receptors were gathered from a middle-aged man with HIV.

V and J are TRBV6-5 and TRBJ1-6; D is unresolved. Per the germline V gene, CDR1 is MNHEY and CDR2 is SVGAGI. This CDR3 comprises 12 residues. Trimming shortened V by 7 bases and J by 7 bases, and 8 bases separated the two germline ends. CDR3 protein: CASNNGNSPLHF. The CDR3 bases are TGTGCCAGCAATAATGGAAATTCACCCCTCCACTTT.

V usage is TRBV29-1 and J usage is TRBJ2-5; D unclear. Germline CDR1 and CDR2: SQVTM and ANQGSEA. The V and J ends lost 0 bases and 6 bases respectively, with 11 bases between them. This CDR3 spans 13 amino acids. The CDR3 here is CSVEEGPLKTQYF. Here the CDR3 DNA reads TGCAGCGTTGAAGAGGGTCCCCTTAAGACCCAGTACTTC.

This rearrangement joins TRBV5-1 to TRBJ1-5; 7 bases fit TRBD1. Germline V CDR1 and CDR2: SGHRS, YFSETQ. The V and J ends lost 1 base and 5 bases, in that order; junction bases with no gene match: 6. The CDR3 loop spans 15 amino acids. This CDR3 is CASSLTGENYQPQHF. The CDR3 DNA sequence: TGCGCCAGCAGCTTGACAGGGGAAAATTATCAGCCCCAGCATTTT.

The chain combines TRBV7-2 with TRBJ1-1, with TRBD1 identical over 7 bases. Looked up from germline, CDR1 is SGHTA and CDR2 is FQGNSA. The CDR3 covers 14 residues. The V segment lost 5 bases and the J segment 1 base; nucleotides outside the gene matches: 4. The CDR3 region is CASSGGQANTEAFF. The CDR3, as DNA: TGTGCCAGCAGCGGTGGACAGGCGAACACTGAAGCTTTCTTT.

V gene TRBV7-3 combines with J gene TRBJ2-5; perhaps D is TRBD1 or TRBD2 (5 bases each). The germline V gene encodes CDR1 SGHTA and CDR2 FQGTGA. CDR3 length: 15 amino acids. With 4 bases removed from V and 5 bases from J, the gap between germline ends came to 17 bases. The CDR3 sequence: CASSSGGGLGETQYF. In DNA, the CDR3 is TGTGCCAGCAGCTCCGGTGGGGGTCTAGGGGAGACCCAGTACTTC.

This clone was counted a few times. The genes are TRBV13 and TRBJ2-7; 7 nucleotides agree with TRBD1. The CDR3 has 15 residues. V was clipped by 0 bases and J by 2 bases; unmatched bases: 4. In germline, CDR1 is PRHDT, CDR2 FYEKMQ (reference sequence). In DNA form, the CDR3 reads TGTGCCAGCAGCTTAGGACAGGGGTCCCCCTACGAGCAGTACTTC. Protein sequence: CASSLGQGSPYEQYF.

The chain has TRBV11-2 and TRBJ2-1; the D gene is possibly TRBD2 (5 bases). Trimming pared 0 bases from V and 4 bases from J, leaving 10 bases between. This CDR3 is 15 amino acids long. CDR1 and CDR2 (germline): SGHAT, FQNNGV. The CDR3 nucleotides are TGTGCCAGCAGCTTAGAATCGCGGGCTTACAATGAGCAGTTCTTC. Amino acids: CASSLESRAYNEQFF. The variable domain in full, with the rest retrieved from reference TRBV11-2 and TRBJ2-1, is EAGVAQSPRYKIIEKRQSVAFWCNPISGHATLYWYQQILGQGPKLLIQFQNNGVVDDSQLPKDRFSAERLKGVDSTLKIQPAKLEDSAVYLCASSLESRAYNEQFFGPGTRLTVL.

This clone has just a few counts. The chain carries TRBV30 and TRBJ1-3; D gene unclear. V was clipped by 0 bases and J by 0 bases, with 9 bases between them. The CDR3 contains 15 residues. CDR1 and CDR2 (germline): GTSNPN, SVGIG (reference sequence). The CDR3 DNA is TGTGCCTGGAGTGTACCGATGAACTCTGGAAACACCATATATTTT. As protein: CAWSVPMNSGNTIYF.

This chain connects TRBV25-1 to TRBJ2-7; D could derive from TRBD1 or TRBD2 (6 bases each). V dropped 6 bases and J dropped 4 bases, with 22 bases sitting between them. The V gene's germline CDR1 is MGHDK and CDR2 SYGVNS. This CDR3 spans 16 amino acids. Here the CDR3 DNA reads TGTGCCAGCAGCAACGAGGGGGGATGGCCCACATACGAGCAGTACTTC. It translates to CASSNEGGWPTYEQYF.

The CDR3 DNA sequence: TGTGCCAGCAGCCCCTACCAAGGCTATGGCTACACCTTC. This sequence encodes CASSPYQGYGYTF. V is TRBV2 and J is TRBJ1-2; D is unresolved. The CDR3 runs 13 residues. V gave up 6 bases and J gave up 4 bases, with 12 bases separating them. Germline V gene data show CDR1 as SNHLY and CDR2 as FYNNEI.

The CDR3 region has the DNA TGTGCCAGCAGTTTGTCATGGACTAGGGGTAAAGAGACCCAGTACTTC. The encoded protein is CASSLSWTRGKETQYF. The chain joins TRBV28 to TRBJ2-5; 7 nucleotides line up with TRBD2. The CDR3 is 16 residues long. The junction had 10 bases not matched to a gene; V was cut back by 3 bases and J by 3 bases. The germline V gene has CDR1 MDHEN and CDR2 SYDVKM.

The chain combines TRBV11-2 with TRBJ1-2; D ambiguous. Germline CDR1 SGHAT, CDR2 FQNNGV. The germline V and J ends were trimmed by 1 base and 5 bases, with 5 bases remaining between them. This CDR3 has 12 amino acids. DNA of the CDR3: TGTGCCAGCAGCTTAGGGGGTTATGGCTACACCTTC. It specifies CASSLGGYGYTF.

J is TRBJ2-1 and V is TRBV15; no firm D call. Between the trimmed V and J ends, which lost 3 bases and 1 base, there was a span of 4 bases. The CDR3 totals 13 residues. Germline assignment: CDR1 LNHNV and CDR2 YYDKDF (reference sequence). The CDR3 is CATSSRSYNEQFF. Written as DNA, the CDR3 is TGTGCCACCAGCAGTCGGTCCTACAATGAGCAGTTCTTC.

The chain uses TRBV6-5 and TRBJ1-2; tentatively, D is TRBD1 (5 bases). There are 11 residues in the CDR3. V lost 6 bases, J lost 6 bases, and 8 bases lay in between. Germline assignment: CDR1 MNHEY and CDR2 SVGAGI. CDR3 nucleotides: TGTGCCAGCAGACGGGGGGATGGCTACACCTTC. It is translated as CASRRGDGYTF.

This sequence joins TRBV29-1 and TRBJ1-3; D gene uncertain. The germline V gene encodes CDR1 SQVTM and CDR2 ANQGSEA. V was clipped by 1 base and J by 0 bases, with 4 bases between them. The CDR3 is made up of 13 amino acids. In DNA form, the CDR3 reads TGCAGCGTTGAAGTCTTCTCTGGAAACACCATATATTTT. Residues: CSVEVFSGNTIYF.

This chain joins TRBV6-6 and TRBJ1-6; D not resolved. Trimming left V 6 bases short and J 10 bases short, with 7 bases between. Germline CDR1 MNHNY, CDR2 SVGAGI (reference sequence). The CDR3 extends over 11 amino acids. CDR3 sequence (DNA): TGTGCCAGCAGCCCCTCATCACCCCTCCACTTT. The encoded protein is CASSPSSPLHF.

This chain uses TRBV2 with TRBJ1-2; tentatively, D is TRBD1 (5 bases). Germline V gives CDR1 SNHLY, CDR2 FYNNEI. This CDR3 is 12 amino acids long. V lost 4 bases to trimming and J lost 4 bases, with 7 bases between them. The CDR3 sequence: CASSAQGYGYTF. DNA for the CDR3: TGTGCCAGCAGTGCGCAGGGCTATGGCTACACCTTC. The variable domain in full, completed from reference TRBV2 and TRBJ1-2, reads EPEVTQTPSHQVTQMGQEVILRCVPISNHLYFYWYRQILGQKVEFLVSFYNNEISEKSEIFDDQFSVERPDGSNFTLKIRSTKLEDSAMYFCASSAQGYGYTFGSGTRLTVV.

CDR3 in amino acids: CARGSYSGSHEQFF. The CDR3 nucleotides read TGTGCCAGAGGGTCGTATAGCGGGAGCCATGAGCAGTTCTTC. The genes are TRBV7-9 and TRBJ2-1; TRBD2 matches at 9 bases. Germline-derived CDR1 and CDR2 are SEHNR and FQNEAQ (reference sequence). J gave up 8 bases and V 9 bases, and 11 bases lay outside the gene matches. The CDR3 is 14 residues long.

As DNA, the CDR3 is TGTGCCAGCAGCGTAAACCCTACTTACGAGCAGTACTTC. Amino acid sequence: CASSVNPTYEQYF. The chain uses TRBV9 and TRBJ2-7, with no clear D. Trimming removed 1 base at V and 4 bases at J, with 9 bases between. Per the germline V gene, CDR1 is SGDLS and CDR2 is YYNGEE. CDR3 size: 13 residues.

The genes are TRBV7-9 and TRBJ2-3, with 13 nucleotides matching TRBD2. Trimming cost V 1 base and J 5 bases; bases outside gene matches: 0. The germline V gene encodes CDR1 SEHNR and CDR2 FQNEAQ (reference sequence). The CDR3 sequence is 15 residues long. In nucleotides, the CDR3 is TGTGCCAGCAGCTTAGGACTAGCGGGAGGAGATACGCAGTATTTT. Residues: CASSLGLAGGDTQYF.

This chain joins TRBV7-9 and TRBJ2-7, with D unclear. The germline V and J ends were trimmed by 8 bases and 3 bases, with 11 bases remaining between them. The CDR3 consists of 12 residues. The germline V gene has CDR1 SEHNR and CDR2 FQNEAQ (reference sequence). The CDR3 protein is CASGSLGYEQYF. CDR3 nucleotide sequence: TGTGCCAGCGGATCCCTTGGCTACGAGCAGTACTTC.